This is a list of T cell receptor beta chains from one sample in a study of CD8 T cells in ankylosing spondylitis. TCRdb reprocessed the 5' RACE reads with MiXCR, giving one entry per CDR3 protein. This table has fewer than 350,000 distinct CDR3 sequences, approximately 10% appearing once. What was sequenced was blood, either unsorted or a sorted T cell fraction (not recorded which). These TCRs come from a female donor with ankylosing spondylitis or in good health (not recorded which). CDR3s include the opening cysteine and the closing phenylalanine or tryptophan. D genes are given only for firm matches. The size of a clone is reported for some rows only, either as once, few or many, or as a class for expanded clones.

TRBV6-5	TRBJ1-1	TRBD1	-	CASSYSWDRVNTEAFF	TGTGCCAGCAGTTACTCGTGGGACAGGGTGAACACTGAAGCTTTCTTT
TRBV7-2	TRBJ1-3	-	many	CASSPGTAGNTIYF	TGCGCCAGCAGCCCCGGGACGGCTGGAAACACCATATATTTT
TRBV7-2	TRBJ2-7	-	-	CASSLAPPGAPSYEQYF	TGTGCCAGCAGCTTAGCTCCGCCAGGGGCTCCGTCCTACGAGCAGTACTTC
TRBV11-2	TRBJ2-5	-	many	CASSLARGETQYF	TGTGCCAGCAGCTTAGCCAGGGGTGAGACCCAGTACTTC
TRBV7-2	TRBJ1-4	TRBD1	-	CASSSQGAGGEKLFF	TGTGCCAGCAGCTCCCAGGGGGCAGGGGGTGAAAAACTGTTTTTT
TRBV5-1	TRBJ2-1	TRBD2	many	CASSLDASGGYNEQFF	TGCGCCAGCAGCTTGGATGCTAGCGGGGGGTACAATGAGCAGTTCTTC
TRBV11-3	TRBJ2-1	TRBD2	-	CASSFEREGWRNEQFF	TGTGCCAGCAGCTTTGAGCGGGAGGGGTGGCGGAATGAGCAGTTCTTC
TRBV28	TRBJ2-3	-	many	CASSLQLTDTQYF	TGTGCCAGCAGTTTGCAGTTAACAGATACGCAGTATTTT
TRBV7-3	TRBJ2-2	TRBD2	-	CASSVRGGLTGELFF	TGTGCCAGCAGTGTGCGGGGGGGCCTCACCGGGGAGCTGTTTTTT
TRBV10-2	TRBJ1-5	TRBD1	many	CASGETGGNQPQHF	TGCGCCAGCGGAGAGACAGGGGGCAATCAGCCCCAGCATTTT
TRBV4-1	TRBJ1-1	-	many	CASSQVGAVNTEAFF	TGCGCCAGCAGCCAAGTGGGGGCTGTGAACACTGAAGCTTTCTTT
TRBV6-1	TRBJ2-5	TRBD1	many	CASSDRERETQYF	TGTGCCAGCAGCGACAGGGAACGGGAGACCCAGTACTTC
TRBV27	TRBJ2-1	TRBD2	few	CASSFWGASGTNEQFF	TGTGCCAGCAGTTTTTGGGGGGCTAGCGGGACCAATGAGCAGTTCTTC
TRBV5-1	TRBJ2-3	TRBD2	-	CASSWGLAEGTDTQYF	TGCGCCAGCAGCTGGGGACTAGCGGAGGGGACAGATACGCAGTATTTT
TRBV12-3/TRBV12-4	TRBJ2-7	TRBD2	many	CASSKMPGLANEQYF	TGTGCCAGCAGTAAGATGCCGGGACTAGCGAACGAGCAGTACTTC
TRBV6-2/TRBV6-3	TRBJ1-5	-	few	CASSYSSQSNQPQHF	TGTGCCAGCAGTTACTCGAGTCAGTCTAATCAGCCCCAGCATTTT